This T cell receptor beta chain emerged from a study of T cells after yellow fever vaccination. Study-wide points: Weaker, the secondary response had a peak occurring faster, on day 5 versus 15. The CD4 and CD8 compartments had a small share of their clonotypes in common.

Universal primer sites and UMIs were introduced during 5'RACE template-switching synthesis of TCR cDNA. TCRdb re-called the 5' RACE reads with MiXCR, one entry per CDR3 protein. In the table there are 300,000 or so distinct CDR3 sequences, about 6.6% of which are singletons. This clonotype showed up just a few times. As yet, its antigen is unknown. The CDR3 has 15 amino acids. V gave up 5 bases and J gave up 4 bases, with 12 bases separating them. CDR1 and CDR2 from the germline V gene are SEHNR and FQNEAQ (reference sequence). The rearrangement links TRBV7-9 to TRBJ1-6, with a tentative D call TRBD1 (5 bases). Sequencing used PBMCs, obtained about 49 days after the first yellow fever vaccination. This receptor was identified in a man aged 18 to 30 who received the YFV17D yellow fever vaccine. This CDR3 is CASSASGGYNSPLHF. As DNA, the CDR3 is TGTGCCAGCAGCGCCTCGGGGGGGTATAATTCACCCCTCCACTTT.